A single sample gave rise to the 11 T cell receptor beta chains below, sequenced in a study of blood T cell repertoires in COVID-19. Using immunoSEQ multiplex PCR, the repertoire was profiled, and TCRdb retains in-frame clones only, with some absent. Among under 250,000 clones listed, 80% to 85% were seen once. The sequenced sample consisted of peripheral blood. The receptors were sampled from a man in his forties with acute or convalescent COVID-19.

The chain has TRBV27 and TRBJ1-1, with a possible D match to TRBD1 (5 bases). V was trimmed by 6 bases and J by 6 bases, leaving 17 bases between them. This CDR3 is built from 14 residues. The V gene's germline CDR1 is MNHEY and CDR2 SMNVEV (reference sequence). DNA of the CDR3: TGTGCCAGCAGCATATATCAGGGTAGTTCTGAAGCTTTCTTT. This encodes CASSIYQGSSEAFF.

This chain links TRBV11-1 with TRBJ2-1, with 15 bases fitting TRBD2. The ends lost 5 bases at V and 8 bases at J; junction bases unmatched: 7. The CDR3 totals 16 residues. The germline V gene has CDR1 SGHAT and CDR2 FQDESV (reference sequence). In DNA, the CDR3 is TGTGCCAGCAGCGGTGGACTAGCGGGAGGGCCATATGAGCAGTTCTTC. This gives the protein CASSGGLAGGPYEQFF.

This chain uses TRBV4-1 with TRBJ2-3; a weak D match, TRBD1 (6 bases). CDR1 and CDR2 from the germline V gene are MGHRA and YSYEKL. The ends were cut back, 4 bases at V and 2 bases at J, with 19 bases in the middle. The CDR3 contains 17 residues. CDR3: CASSPEGTLLITDTQYF. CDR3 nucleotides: TGCGCCAGCAGCCCTGAGGGGACACTCCTTATCACAGATACGCAGTATTTT.

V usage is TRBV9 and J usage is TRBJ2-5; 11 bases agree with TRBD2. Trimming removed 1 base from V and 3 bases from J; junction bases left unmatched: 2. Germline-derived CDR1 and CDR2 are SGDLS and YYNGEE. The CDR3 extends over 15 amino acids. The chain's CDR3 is CASSVTGLAEETQYF. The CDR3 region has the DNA TGTGCCAGCAGCGTAACGGGACTAGCGGAAGAGACCCAGTACTTC.

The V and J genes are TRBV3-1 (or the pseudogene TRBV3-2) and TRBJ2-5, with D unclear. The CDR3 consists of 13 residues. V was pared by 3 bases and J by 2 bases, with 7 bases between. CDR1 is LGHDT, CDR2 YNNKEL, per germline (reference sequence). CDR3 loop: CASSQIVQETQYF. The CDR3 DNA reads TGTGCCAGCAGCCAGATAGTGCAAGAGACCCAGTACTTC.

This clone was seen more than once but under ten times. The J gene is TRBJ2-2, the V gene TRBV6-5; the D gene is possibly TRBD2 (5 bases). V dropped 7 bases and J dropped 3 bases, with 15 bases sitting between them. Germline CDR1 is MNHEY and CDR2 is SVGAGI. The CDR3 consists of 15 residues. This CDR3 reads CASKRGSLDTGELFF. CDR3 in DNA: TGTGCCAGCAAGCGAGGGAGTCTCGACACCGGGGAGCTGTTTTTT.

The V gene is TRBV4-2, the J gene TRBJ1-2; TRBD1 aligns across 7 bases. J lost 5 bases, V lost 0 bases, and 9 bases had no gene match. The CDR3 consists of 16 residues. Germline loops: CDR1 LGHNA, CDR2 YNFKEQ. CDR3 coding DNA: TGTGCCAGCAGCCAAGATTTAAGGGGACAGACTTATGGCTACACCTTC. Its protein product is CASSQDLRGQTYGYTF.

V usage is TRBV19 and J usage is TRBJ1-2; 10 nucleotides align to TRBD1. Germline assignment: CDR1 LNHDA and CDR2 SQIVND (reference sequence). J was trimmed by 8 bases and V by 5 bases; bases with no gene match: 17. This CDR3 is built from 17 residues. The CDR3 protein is CASSLMDRGTWWKGYTF. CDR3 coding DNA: TGTGCCAGTAGTTTAATGGACAGGGGGACGTGGTGGAAAGGCTACACCTTC.

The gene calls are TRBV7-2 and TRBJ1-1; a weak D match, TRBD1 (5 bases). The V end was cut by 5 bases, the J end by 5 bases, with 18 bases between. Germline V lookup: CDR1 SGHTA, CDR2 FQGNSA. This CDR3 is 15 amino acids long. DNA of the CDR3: TGTGCCAGCAGCCGCTTGGCCCAGGGTCGGACTGAAGCTTTCTTT. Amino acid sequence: CASSRLAQGRTEAFF.

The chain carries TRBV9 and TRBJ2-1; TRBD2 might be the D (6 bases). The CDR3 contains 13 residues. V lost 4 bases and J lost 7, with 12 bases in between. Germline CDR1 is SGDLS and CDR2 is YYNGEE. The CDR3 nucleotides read TGTGCCAGCAGCATCTTAGCGGCGAATGAGCAGTTCTTC. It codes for CASSILAANEQFF.

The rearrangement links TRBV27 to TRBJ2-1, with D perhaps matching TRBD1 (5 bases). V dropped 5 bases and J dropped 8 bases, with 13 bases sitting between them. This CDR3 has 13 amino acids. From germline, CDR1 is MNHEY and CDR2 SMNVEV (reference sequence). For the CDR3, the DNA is TGTGCCAGCAGTACCTTCAGGGTGCATGAGCAGTTCTTC. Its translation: CASSTFRVHEQFF.